This T cell receptor (beta chain) emerged from a study of Graves' ophthalmopathy and Graves' hyperthyroidism. General study points: Among thyroid clonotypes expanded above 0.001 frequency, most also appeared in blood.

For this clonotype: Its specificity is not known.

Amplification from RNA transcripts yielded the TCR beta CDR3 regions. Amplification began with first-round RT-PCR using HTBI primers, then second-round multiplex PCR was performed. TCRdb processed the multiplex PCR reads anew with MiXCR; each CDR3 protein has one entry. Among over 500,000 distinct CDR3 sequences, 22% were seen once, and the ten largest hold around 6.9%. V trimming: 5 bases; J trimming: 4 bases; junction bases outside the gene matches: 6. The CDR3 is 16 residues long. CDR1 is SGHTA, CDR2 FQGTGA, per germline. The chain combines TRBV7-3 with TRBJ2-5; 14 bases are a match to TRBD2. The clonotype originates from a woman between 18 and 29 years old with stable Graves' hyperthyroidism. Some clones in this sample may be carry-over from other donors' samples. Material for sequencing was peripheral blood. The CDR3 nucleotides read TGTGCCAGCAGCCGGGGACTAGCGGGAGTAGGAGAGACCCAGTACTTC. Protein product: CASSRGLAGVGETQYF.